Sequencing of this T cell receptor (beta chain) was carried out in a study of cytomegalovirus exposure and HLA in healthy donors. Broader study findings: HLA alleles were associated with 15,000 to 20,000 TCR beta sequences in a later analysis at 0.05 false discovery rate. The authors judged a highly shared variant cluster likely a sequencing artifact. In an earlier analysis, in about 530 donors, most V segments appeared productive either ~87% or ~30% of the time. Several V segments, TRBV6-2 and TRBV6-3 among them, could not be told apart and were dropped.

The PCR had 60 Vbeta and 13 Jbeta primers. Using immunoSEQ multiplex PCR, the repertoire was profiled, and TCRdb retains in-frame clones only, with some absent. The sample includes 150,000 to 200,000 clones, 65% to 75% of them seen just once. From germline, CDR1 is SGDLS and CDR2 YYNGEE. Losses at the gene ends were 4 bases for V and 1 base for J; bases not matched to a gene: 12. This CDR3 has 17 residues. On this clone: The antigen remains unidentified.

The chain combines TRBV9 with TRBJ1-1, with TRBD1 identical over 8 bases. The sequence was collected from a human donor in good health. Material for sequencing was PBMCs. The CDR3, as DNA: TGTGCCAGCAGCTCCGGGGGGCACAGGGGGGGGAACACTGAAGCTTTCTTT. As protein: CASSSGGHRGGNTEAFF.